This T cell receptor (beta chain) came from a study of T cell repertoires in cytomegalovirus infection. Whole-study context: It was recently identified HLA-C-restricted and well-studied HLA-B-restricted CMV epitopes that the study used.

Points on this clonotype: Its target is unknown.

Each CDR3 protein is one row after TCRdb ran MiXCR on the reads. The sample has fewer than 1,000,000 distinct CDR3 sequences, around 29% seen once. This TCR was sampled from a human donor in good health (CMV status not recorded). Some clones in this sample may be carry-over from other donors' samples. Sequences were derived from cultured CD8+ T cells from PBMCs, sampled from culture after CMV antigen stimulation.

CDR3 in amino acids: CASSVLEGEETQYF. In DNA form, the CDR3 reads TGTGCCAGCAGTGTCCTTGAGGGTGAAGAGACCCAGTACTTC. This chain uses TRBV28 with TRBJ2-5, with D possibly matching TRBD2 (5 bases). Per the germline V gene, CDR1 is MDHEN and CDR2 is SYDVKM. V dropped 5 bases and J dropped 3 bases, with 13 bases sitting between them. CDR3 length equals 14 residues.